This entry features one TCR beta chain sequence. What it binds is not known. This record belongs to a study of CD8+ T cells in alopecia areata. CDR1 is MNHEY and CDR2 is SVGAGI in the germline V gene. V gave up 0 bases and J gave up 4 bases, with 9 bases separating them. The CDR3 contains 14 residues. The authors extracted RNA and reverse transcribed it into cDNA as the sequencing template. TCRdb keeps only in-frame clones here, not all; method: immunoSEQ multiplex PCR. Of 200,000 to 250,000 clones in the sample, about 40% are singletons; the top ten hold approximately 2.9%. Sample treatment: oral pan-JAK inhibitor, 5-10 mg twice daily. Collection of lesional scalp punch biopsies and peripheral blood was performed in alopecia areata patients. Regarding the study as a whole: Sequencing of scalp tissue also captures the resident alphabeta T cells of normal skin. Scalp lesions, especially in alopecia totalis/universalis, had higher clonality than normal scalp. Scalp clonality and expanded CD8+ clones among the top 100 fell significantly with tofacitinib.

This rearrangement joins TRBV6-5 to TRBJ1-2; D is unclear. The sample in question was CD4+ T cells sorted from blood, obtained around week 36, from a patient treated with tofacitinib. This TCR came from a human donor with alopecia areata. CDR3 DNA sequence: TGTGCCAGCAGTTACTCCTCCCCCGCCTATGGCTACACCTTC. Translating gives CASSYSSPAYGYTF.